This T cell receptor beta chain was found in a study of blood T cell repertoires in COVID-19. Overall study context: Sites in the United States, Italy and Spain provided acute and convalescent COVID-19 samples. PBMCs, B-cell-depleted T cells, or T cells were the source of the cDNA or gDNA that made up the material.

Original analysis: Estimation of nucleated cell counts was performed using reference gene primer amplification. Clones were sequenced by immunoSEQ multiplex PCR, and TCRdb holds only the in-frame ones, with some missing. V, J and clone size derive from that table, while D and trimming were established from the DNA sequence. The sample shows roughly 90,000 clones, approximately 80% of them seen only once. Trimming took 6 bases from V and 0 from J, leaving 14 bases between them. This CDR3 spans 15 amino acids. CDR1 and CDR2 from the germline V gene are MNHEY and SVGAGI. This chain uses TRBV6-5 with TRBJ1-2; unclear D gene. This sequence originates from a woman in her seventies with acute or convalescent COVID-19. Sequencing used peripheral blood. CDR3 region: CASSSRVGANYGYTF. CDR3 bases: TGTGCCAGCAGCTCCCGGGTGGGAGCTAACTATGGCTACACCTTC.